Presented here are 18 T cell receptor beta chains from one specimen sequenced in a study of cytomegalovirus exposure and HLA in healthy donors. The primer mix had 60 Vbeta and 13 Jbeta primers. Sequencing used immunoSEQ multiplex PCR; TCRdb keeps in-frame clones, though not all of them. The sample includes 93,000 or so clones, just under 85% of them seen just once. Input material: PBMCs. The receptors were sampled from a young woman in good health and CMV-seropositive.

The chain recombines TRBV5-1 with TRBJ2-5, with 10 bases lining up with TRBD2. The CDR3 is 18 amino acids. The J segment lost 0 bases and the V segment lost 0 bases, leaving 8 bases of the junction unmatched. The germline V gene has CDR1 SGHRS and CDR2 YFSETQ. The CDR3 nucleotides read TGCGCCAGCAGCTTGGTGTTAGCGGGGGGAAAGTACCAAGAGACCCAGTACTTC. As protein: CASSLVLAGGKYQETQYF.

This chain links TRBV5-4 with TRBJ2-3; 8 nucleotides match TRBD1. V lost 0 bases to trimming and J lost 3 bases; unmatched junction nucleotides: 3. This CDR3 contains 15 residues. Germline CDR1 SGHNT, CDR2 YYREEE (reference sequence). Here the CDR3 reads CASSLGTGLTDTQYF. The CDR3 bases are TGTGCCAGCAGCTTGGGGACAGGGTTAACAGATACGCAGTATTTT.

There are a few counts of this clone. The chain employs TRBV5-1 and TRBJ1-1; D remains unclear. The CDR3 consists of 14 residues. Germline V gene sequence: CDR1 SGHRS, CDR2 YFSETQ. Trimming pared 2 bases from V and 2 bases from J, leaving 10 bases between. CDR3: CASSLLNVNTEAFF. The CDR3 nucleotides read TGCGCCAGCAGCTTACTGAATGTTAACACTGAAGCTTTCTTT.

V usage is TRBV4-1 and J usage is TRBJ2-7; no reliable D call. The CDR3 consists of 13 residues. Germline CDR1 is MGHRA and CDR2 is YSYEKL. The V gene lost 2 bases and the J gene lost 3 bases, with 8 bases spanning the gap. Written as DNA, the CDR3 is TGCGCCAGCAGCCAATCGGGTAACTACGAGCAGTACTTC. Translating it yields CASSQSGNYEQYF.

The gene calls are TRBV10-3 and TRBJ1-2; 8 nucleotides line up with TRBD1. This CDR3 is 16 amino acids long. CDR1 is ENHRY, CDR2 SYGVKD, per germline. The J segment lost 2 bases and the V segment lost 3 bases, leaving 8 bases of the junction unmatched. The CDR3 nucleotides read TGTGCCATCAGTGATGGAAAGACAGGGGTAAACTATGGCTACACCTTC. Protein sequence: CAISDGKTGVNYGYTF.

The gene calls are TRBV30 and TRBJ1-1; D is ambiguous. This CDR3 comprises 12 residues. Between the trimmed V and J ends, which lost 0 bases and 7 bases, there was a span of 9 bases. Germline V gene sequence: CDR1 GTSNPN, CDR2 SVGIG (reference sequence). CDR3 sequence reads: CAWSVLSNEAFF. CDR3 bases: TGTGCCTGGAGTGTACTTTCGAATGAAGCTTTCTTT.

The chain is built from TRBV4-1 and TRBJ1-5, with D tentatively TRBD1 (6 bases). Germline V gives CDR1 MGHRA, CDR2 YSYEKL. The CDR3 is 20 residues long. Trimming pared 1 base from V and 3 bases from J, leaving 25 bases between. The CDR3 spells CASSQAPMTGLLENNQPQHF. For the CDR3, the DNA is TGCGCCAGCAGCCAAGCGCCAATGACAGGTTTGTTGGAAAACAATCAGCCCCAGCATTTT.

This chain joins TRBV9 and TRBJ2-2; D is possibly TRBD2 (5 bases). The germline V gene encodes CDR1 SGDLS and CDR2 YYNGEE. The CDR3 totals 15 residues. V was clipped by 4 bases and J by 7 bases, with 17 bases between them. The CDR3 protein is CASSPRAAAGGELFF. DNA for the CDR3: TGTGCCAGCAGCCCCCGAGCGGCCGCGGGCGGGGAGCTGTTTTTT.

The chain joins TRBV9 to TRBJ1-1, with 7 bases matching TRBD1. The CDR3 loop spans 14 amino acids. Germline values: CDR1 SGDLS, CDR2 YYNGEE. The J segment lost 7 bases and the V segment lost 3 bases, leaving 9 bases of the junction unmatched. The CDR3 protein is CASSAEDRSFEAFF. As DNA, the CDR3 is TGTGCCAGCAGCGCCGAGGACAGGTCCTTTGAAGCTTTCTTT.

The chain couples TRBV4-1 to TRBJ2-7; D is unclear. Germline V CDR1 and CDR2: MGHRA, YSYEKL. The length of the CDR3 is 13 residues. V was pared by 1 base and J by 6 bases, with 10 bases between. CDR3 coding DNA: TGCGCCAGCAGCCAAGTTGAGGAGTCCGAGCAGTACTTC. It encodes CASSQVEESEQYF.

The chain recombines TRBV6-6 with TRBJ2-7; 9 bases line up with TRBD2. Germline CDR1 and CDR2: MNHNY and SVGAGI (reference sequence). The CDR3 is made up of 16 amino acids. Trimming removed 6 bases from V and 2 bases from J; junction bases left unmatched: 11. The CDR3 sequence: CASRPFETSGTYEQYF. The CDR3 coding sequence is TGTGCCAGCAGGCCGTTCGAGACTAGCGGAACCTACGAGCAGTACTTC.

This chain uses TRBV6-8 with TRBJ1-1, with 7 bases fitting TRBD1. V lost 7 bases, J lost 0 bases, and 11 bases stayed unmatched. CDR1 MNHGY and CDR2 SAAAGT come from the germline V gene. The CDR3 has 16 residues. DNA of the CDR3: TGTGCCAGCACCATGACAGGGAGCCTCCTGAACACTGAAGCTTTCTTT. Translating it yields CASTMTGSLLNTEAFF.

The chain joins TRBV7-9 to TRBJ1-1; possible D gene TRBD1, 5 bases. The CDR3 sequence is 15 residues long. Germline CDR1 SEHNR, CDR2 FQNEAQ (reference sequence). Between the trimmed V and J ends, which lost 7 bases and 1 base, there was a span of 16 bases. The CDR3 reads CASTFKGFPNTEAFF. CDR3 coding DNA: TGTGCCAGCACTTTTAAGGGGTTCCCGAACACTGAAGCTTTCTTT.

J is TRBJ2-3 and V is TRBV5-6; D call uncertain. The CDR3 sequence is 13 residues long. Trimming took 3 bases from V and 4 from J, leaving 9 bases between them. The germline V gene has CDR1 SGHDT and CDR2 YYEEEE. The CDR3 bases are TGTGCCAGCAGCTCGGTGTCGGCAGATACGCAGTATTTT. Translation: CASSSVSADTQYF.

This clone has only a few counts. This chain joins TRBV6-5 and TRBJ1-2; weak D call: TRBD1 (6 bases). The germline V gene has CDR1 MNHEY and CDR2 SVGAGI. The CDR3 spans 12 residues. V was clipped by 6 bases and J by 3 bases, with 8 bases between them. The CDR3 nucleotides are TGTGCCAGCAGGAGGACAGACTATGGCTACACCTTC. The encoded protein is CASRRTDYGYTF.

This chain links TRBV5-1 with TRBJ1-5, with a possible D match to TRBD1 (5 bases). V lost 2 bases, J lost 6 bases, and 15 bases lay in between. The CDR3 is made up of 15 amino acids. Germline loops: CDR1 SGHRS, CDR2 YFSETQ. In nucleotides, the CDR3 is TGCGCCAGCAGCTTTGGGGGGAAAGGAAGTCAGCCCCAGCATTTT. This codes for CASSFGGKGSQPQHF.

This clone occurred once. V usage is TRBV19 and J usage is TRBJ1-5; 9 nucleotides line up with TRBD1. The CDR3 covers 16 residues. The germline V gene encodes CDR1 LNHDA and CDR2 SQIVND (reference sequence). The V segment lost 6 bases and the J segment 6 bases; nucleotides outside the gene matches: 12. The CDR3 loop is CASRETAQGAGQPQHF. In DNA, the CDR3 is TGTGCCAGTAGGGAAACGGCACAGGGGGCGGGTCAGCCCCAGCATTTT. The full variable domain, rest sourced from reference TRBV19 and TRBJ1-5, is DGGITQSPKYLFRKEGQNVTLSCEQNLNHDAMYWYRQDPGQGLRLIYYSQIVNDFQKGDIAEGYSVSREKKESFPLTVTSAQKNPTAFYLCASRETAQGAGQPQHFGDGTRLSIL.

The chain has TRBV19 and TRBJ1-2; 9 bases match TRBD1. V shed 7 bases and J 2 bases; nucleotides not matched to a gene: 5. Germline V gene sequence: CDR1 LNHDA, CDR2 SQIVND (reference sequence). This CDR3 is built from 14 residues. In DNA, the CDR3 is TGTGCCAGTAAGACCGGACAGGGGAACTATGGCTACACCTTC. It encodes CASKTGQGNYGYTF.